Shown below are 15 T cell receptor beta chains from a single sample sequenced in a study of blood T cell repertoires in COVID-19. Assay: immunoSEQ multiplex PCR; the TCRdb copy retains only in-frame clones and omits some. The data show about 40,000 clones, over 75% seen once. The sequenced sample was peripheral blood. Receptors were obtained from a human donor in a cohort sampled during active COVID-19.

A single count supports this clone. The rearrangement joins TRBV5-5 to TRBJ1-4, with TRBD1 matching over 8 bases. This CDR3 spans 15 amino acids. CDR1 and CDR2 from the germline V gene are SGHKS and YYEKEE (reference sequence). V shed 4 bases and J 7 bases; nucleotides not matched to a gene: 9. CDR3 bases: TGTGCCAGCAGCCCCCAGACAGGGGAGGGTGAAAAACTGTTTTTT. Translating gives CASSPQTGEGEKLFF.

The chain is built from TRBV2 and TRBJ2-7, with 7 nucleotides matching TRBD2. The CDR3 length is 12 residues. Germline CDR1 and CDR2: SNHLY and FYNNEI. V shed 6 bases, J shed 5 bases, and the junction held 4 bases outside the gene matches. CDR3 bases: TGTGCCAGCAGGGGGGGGTCCCACGAGCAGTACTTC. It translates to CASRGGSHEQYF.

The genes are TRBV7-2 and TRBJ2-1; D may be TRBD2 (6 bases). Germline loops: CDR1 SGHTA, CDR2 FQGNSA. The CDR3 spans 15 residues. V was shortened by 0 bases and J by 2 bases, with 8 bases between the two germline ends. The CDR3 DNA sequence: TGTGCCAGCAGCTTAGCGGCGGGGACCTACAATGAGCAGTTCTTC. Amino acid sequence: CASSLAAGTYNEQFF.

J is TRBJ2-7 and V is TRBV6-2 or TRBV6-3, with D hard to call. CDR1 is MNHEY, CDR2 SVGEGT, per germline. The CDR3 covers 11 residues. V was cut by 5 bases and J by 3 bases, with 5 bases left in between. The CDR3 reads CASSPSYEQYF. The CDR3 DNA reads as TGTGCCAGCAGTCCCAGCTACGAGCAGTACTTC.

The chain couples TRBV5-4 to TRBJ2-5; 9 bases align to TRBD2. After removal of 0 bases from V and 2 bases from J, the junction contained 8 bases not matched to a gene. Germline lookup yields CDR1 SGHNT and CDR2 YYREEE (reference sequence). The CDR3 spans 17 residues. The CDR3 bases are TGTGCCAGCAGCTTGGCCCCTAGCGGGGCGCTTCAAGAGACCCAGTACTTC. Amino acid sequence: CASSLAPSGALQETQYF.

The chain has TRBV7-3 and TRBJ1-1; D is unclear. The germline V and J ends were trimmed by 3 bases and 1 base, with 6 bases remaining between them. This CDR3 is built from 13 residues. Germline V gene sequence: CDR1 SGHTA, CDR2 FQGTGA. The CDR3 region has the DNA TGTGCCAGCAGCTTTTCAGGGAACACTGAAGCTTTCTTT. Amino acid sequence: CASSFSGNTEAFF.

The rearrangement uses TRBV30 and TRBJ2-1; D ambiguous. Trimming shortened V by 3 bases and J by 0 bases, and 12 bases separated the two germline ends. Germline CDR1 GTSNPN, CDR2 SVGIG (reference sequence). This CDR3 has 15 residues. CDR3 region: CAWSLDSSSYNEQFF. The CDR3 nucleotides read TGTGCCTGGAGCTTAGACTCGAGCTCCTACAATGAGCAGTTCTTC.

The CDR3, as DNA: TGCGCCAGCAGCTTGGAGTTAGCGGGAGGGCTCTACGAGCAGTACTTC. Its protein product is CASSLELAGGLYEQYF. The genes are TRBV5-1 and TRBJ2-7; 11 bases line up with TRBD2. Germline CDR1 reads SGHRS; CDR2 reads YFSETQ. The J segment lost 3 bases and the V segment lost 0 bases, leaving 5 bases of the junction unmatched. The CDR3 is made up of 16 amino acids.

This sequence joins TRBV5-1 and TRBJ1-1; D perhaps matches TRBD1 (6 bases). From germline, CDR1 is SGHRS and CDR2 YFSETQ. This CDR3 has 12 amino acids. The V end lost 5 bases, the J end lost 11 bases, and 16 bases lay between the germline ends. In DNA, the CDR3 is TGCGCCAGCAGACTTGACAGGTTCCCTGCTTTCTTT. Residues: CASRLDRFPAFF.

The V gene is TRBV19, the J gene TRBJ2-1; 7 nucleotides match TRBD2. CDR3 length: 16 residues. Germline V CDR1 and CDR2: LNHDA, SQIVND (reference sequence). J gave up 6 bases and V 7 bases, and 15 bases lay outside the gene matches. This CDR3 is CASTLHRGAGPNEQFF. The CDR3 nucleotides are TGTGCCAGTACATTGCATCGGGGAGCGGGACCCAATGAGCAGTTCTTC.

This rearrangement joins TRBV6-6 to TRBJ1-1, with 10 bases aligning to TRBD1. There are 16 residues in the CDR3. Germline V gene data show CDR1 as MNHNY and CDR2 as SVGAGI (reference sequence). The V and J ends lost 6 bases and 5 bases, in that order; junction bases with no gene match: 12. CDR3 sequence: CASSPGQGIVRTEAFF. The CDR3, as DNA: TGTGCCAGCAGCCCGGGACAGGGGATTGTGCGAACTGAAGCTTTCTTT.

V and J are TRBV6-5 and TRBJ2-3; 10 bases are a match to TRBD2. J lost 5 bases, V lost 6 bases, and 8 bases had no gene match. CDR1 is MNHEY and CDR2 is SVGAGI in the germline V gene. The length of the CDR3 is 15 residues. The CDR3 sequence is CASRRSGGAGDTQYF. The CDR3 DNA reads as TGTGCCAGCAGGAGAAGCGGGGGGGCCGGAGATACGCAGTATTTT.

The genes are TRBV5-1 and TRBJ2-7; 11 positions match TRBD1. The ends lost 0 bases at V and 6 bases at J; junction bases unmatched: 8. The CDR3 has 16 amino acids. CDR1 and CDR2 (germline): SGHRS, YFSETQ. The CDR3 DNA is TGCGCCAGCAGCTTGGCTGGACAGGGGGCGCTGTCCGAGCAGTACTTC. Amino acids: CASSLAGQGALSEQYF.

J is TRBJ2-7 and V is TRBV6-5, with D possibly being TRBD1 (6 bases). There are 15 residues in the CDR3. Germline values: CDR1 MNHEY, CDR2 SVGAGI. Trimming removed 2 bases from V and 5 bases from J, with 16 bases in between. This CDR3 reads CASSYVTGLMNEQYF. The DNA of the CDR3 is TGTGCCAGCAGTTACGTCACAGGGTTGATGAACGAGCAGTACTTC.

The chain couples TRBV7-3 to TRBJ2-1, with D possibly matching TRBD2 (6 bases). Trimming cost V 1 base and J 6 bases, with 16 bases left between them. The CDR3 has 16 amino acids. Germline CDR1 and CDR2: SGHTA and FQGTGA. The CDR3 DNA sequence: TGTGCCAGCAGCTTAAACGTCGGCGGGGTACTCAATGAGCAGTTCTTC. Protein sequence: CASSLNVGGVLNEQFF.